Listed below are T cell receptor beta chains from one sample, sequenced in a study of cytomegalovirus exposure and HLA in healthy donors. Data came from immunoSEQ multiplex PCR; TCRdb stores just in-frame clones and leaves some out. The data contain about 180,000 clones, approximately 79% of them singletons. Sequencing was carried out using PBMCs. These receptors were taken from a man aged 35 to 55 in good health and CMV-seropositive. Each CDR3 is given with its conserved first and last residue. D genes are given only for firm matches. A row's size may be missing; if present it is once, few, many or a size class.

size: -; J: TRBJ2-3; V: TRBV5-1; D: TRBD1; length: 14; CDR3: CASSRTGEGDTQYF; DNA: TGCGCCAGCAGCAGGACAGGCGAGGGAGATACGCAGTATTTT
size: few; J: TRBJ2-5; V: TRBV19; D: -; length: 13; CDR3: CASRQGVGETQYF; DNA: TGTGCCAGTAGACAGGGTGTTGGAGAGACCCAGTACTTC
size: -; J: TRBJ2-5; V: TRBV10-2; D: -; length: 13; CDR3: CASRNRVGETQYF; DNA: TGCGCCAGCAGAAACAGGGTTGGGGAGACCCAGTACTTC
size: -; J: TRBJ2-4; V: TRBV5-1; D: TRBD2; length: 17; CDR3: CASSLGNSFAGGNIQYF; DNA: TGCGCCAGCAGCTTGGGAAACTCTTTTGCGGGGGGAAACATTCAGTACTTC
size: few; J: TRBJ2-1; V: TRBV19; D: TRBD2; length: 16; CDR3: CASSIALAGGWHEQFF; DNA: TGTGCCAGTAGTATAGCTCTAGCGGGAGGTTGGCATGAGCAGTTCTTC
size: -; J: TRBJ2-7; V: TRBV12-5; D: TRBD1; length: 14; CDR3: CASGPGQVTYEQYF; DNA: TGTGCTAGTGGTCCGGGACAGGTTACTTACGAGCAGTACTTC
size: -; J: TRBJ2-5; V: TRBV7-9; D: TRBD2; length: 14; CDR3: CASSLYSGEGTQYF; DNA: TGTGCCAGCAGCTTATACAGCGGGGAGGGGACCCAGTACTTC
size: few; J: TRBJ1-4; V: TRBV18; D: -; length: 16; CDR3: CASSPPGIPTNEKLFF; DNA: TGTGCCAGCTCACCCCCGGGGATACCAACTAATGAAAAACTGTTTTTT
size: -; J: TRBJ2-4; V: TRBV7-8; D: -; length: 12; CDR3: CASSLGQDSQYF; DNA: TGTGCCAGCAGCTTAGGGCAAGACAGTCAGTACTTC
size: once; J: TRBJ1-1; V: TRBV9; D: -; length: 13; CDR3: CASSVVTGPEAFF; DNA: TGTGCCAGCAGCGTAGTGACAGGCCCTGAAGCTTTCTTT
size: few; J: TRBJ2-5; V: TRBV9; D: TRBD2; length: 15; CDR3: CASSVDPAGRKTQYF; DNA: TGTGCCAGCAGCGTAGATCCAGCGGGAAGGAAGACCCAGTACTTC
size: -; J: TRBJ2-1; V: TRBV11-3; D: TRBD1; length: 15; CDR3: CASSQNGQDYNEQFF; DNA: TGTGCCAGCAGCCAAAATGGACAGGACTACAATGAGCAGTTCTTC
size: few; J: TRBJ2-7; V: TRBV2; D: TRBD1; length: 12; CDR3: CASTGGQLEQYF; DNA: TGTGCCAGCACTGGGGGACAGCTCGAGCAGTACTTC
size: -; J: TRBJ2-7; V: TRBV5-6; D: TRBD1; length: 14; CDR3: CASSPGTGAYEQYF; DNA: TGTGCCAGCAGTCCCGGGACAGGAGCCTACGAGCAGTACTTC
size: -; J: TRBJ2-1; V: TRBV9; D: -; length: 15; CDR3: CASSQDLTSYNEQFF; DNA: TGTGCCAGCAGCCAAGACTTAACCTCCTACAATGAGCAGTTCTTC
size: -; J: TRBJ2-3; V: TRBV9; D: TRBD1; length: 17; CDR3: CASSPGRTGLPQGTQYF; DNA: TGTGCCAGCAGCCCAGGGCGGACAGGTCTTCCCCAGGGTACGCAGTATTTT